The 4 T cell receptor beta chains below come from one sample, sequenced in a study of beta chain features in type 1 diabetes. Expressed TCRB transcripts were sequenced because the entire RNA isolate underwent reverse transcription. Method: immunoSEQ multiplex PCR; TCRdb's copy keeps in-frame clones and lacks some. The table lists around 250,000 clones, 25% to 30% of them singletons, with approximately 4% in the top ten. Sequencing was done on a sample of central memory CD4+ T cells from blood. The receptors were gathered from a man aged 30 to 45 in good health.

This clone was recorded a few times. The chain couples TRBV18 to TRBJ2-3; 10 nucleotides line up with TRBD1. CDR3 length equals 15 residues. Per germline, CDR1 KGHSH and CDR2 LQKENI. J was trimmed by 3 bases and V by 6 bases; bases with no gene match: 6. The CDR3 reads CASSQGQGGTDTQYF. The DNA for the CDR3 is TGTGCCAGCTCCCAAGGACAGGGGGGTACAGATACGCAGTATTTT.

In DNA form, the CDR3 reads TGTGCCAGCAGCCTAGTCGGTAGCGGTAGCACAGATACGCAGTATTTT. Its protein product is CASSLVGSGSTDTQYF. The chain joins TRBV7-9 to TRBJ2-3; tentative D call: TRBD2 (6 bases). CDR1 is SEHNR and CDR2 is FQNEAQ in the germline V gene (reference sequence). The CDR3 length is 16 residues. V gave up 5 bases and J gave up 0 bases, with 15 bases separating them. Combining the CDR3 with reference TRBV7-9 and TRBJ2-3 gives the whole variable domain DTGVSQNPRHKITKRGQNVTFRCDPISEHNRLYWYRQTLGQGPEFLTYFQNEAQLEKSRLLSDRFSAERPKGSFSTLEIQRTEQGDSAMYLCASSLVGSGSTDTQYFGPGTRLTVL.

This clone was seen a handful of times. This chain uses TRBV5-1 with TRBJ2-1; TRBD2 matches 14 bases. After removal of 4 bases from V and 7 bases from J, the junction contained 4 bases not matched to a gene. The CDR3 totals 15 residues. Germline loops: CDR1 SGHRS, CDR2 YFSETQ. CDR3 sequence reads: CASSAGLAGENEQFF. In DNA form, the CDR3 reads TGCGCCAGCAGCGCGGGACTAGCGGGAGAGAATGAGCAGTTCTTC.

V is TRBV6-6 and J is TRBJ2-1, with 14 bases identical to TRBD2. Germline CDR1 and CDR2: MNHNY and SVGAGI (reference sequence). This CDR3 comprises 14 residues. The V gene end was trimmed by 8 bases and the J gene end by 6 bases; junction bases not matched to a gene: 3. For the CDR3, the DNA is TGTGCCAGCTGGACTAGCGGGAGGCGCAATGAGCAGTTCTTC. Amino acid sequence: CASWTSGRRNEQFF.